This T cell receptor beta chain was sequenced during a study of T-cell reconstitution after alpha-beta-depleted transplantation in children. Findings and caveats of the study: There were some patients whose high TCRbeta diversity at day 60 came from surviving recipient T cells and thymic progenitors.

V lost 3 bases, J lost 4 bases, and 12 bases lay in between. CDR3 length: 14 amino acids. This clonotype was seen at least ten times. The antigen remains undetermined. A TCRbeta library incorporating unique molecular identifiers was prepared. TCRdb redid the calling of the PCR reads with MiXCR, one entry per CDR3 protein. The sample contains some 200,000 distinct CDR3 sequences, just under 6.5% of which appear only once. Sample: PBMCs, taken before TCRalphabeta/CD19-depleted stem cell transplant. This sequence joins TRBV12-3 or TRBV12-4 and TRBJ1-2, with D hard to call. The clonotype was recovered from a girl under three years old with combined immunodeficiency, due to receive a stem cell transplant. The CDR3 region is CASSLRRLSYGYTF. CDR3 nucleotide sequence: TGTGCCAGCAGTTTGAGGCGGCTCTCCTATGGCTACACCTTC.